The 14 T cell receptor beta chains listed next were all sequenced from one sample in a study of blood T cell repertoires in COVID-19. Method: immunoSEQ multiplex PCR; TCRdb's copy keeps in-frame clones and lacks some. The sample has fewer than 150,000 clones; 85% are singletons. The specimen was peripheral blood. The receptors come from a human donor in a cohort sampled during active COVID-19.

This chain connects TRBV7-2 to TRBJ1-2; D ambiguous. Trimming removed 1 base from V and 4 bases from J, with 10 bases in between. The CDR3 runs 14 residues. CDR1 SGHTA and CDR2 FQGNSA come from the germline V gene. The chain's CDR3 is CASSLGGQSYGYTF. DNA of the CDR3: TGTGCCAGCAGCTTAGGAGGGCAGTCCTATGGCTACACCTTC.

This chain uses TRBV5-1 with TRBJ1-4, with 10 bases aligning to TRBD1. The V and J ends lost 1 base and 7 bases, in that order; junction bases with no gene match: 1. The CDR3 loop spans 14 amino acids. CDR1 and CDR2 from the germline V gene are SGHRS and YFSETQ. The CDR3 reads CASSLWTGGEKLFF. The CDR3 coding sequence is TGCGCCAGCAGCTTGTGGACAGGGGGTGAAAAACTGTTTTTT.

This clone occurred a few times. This chain uses TRBV15 with TRBJ2-3; maybe TRBD2 (6 bases). CDR3 length: 13 residues. Trimming removed 9 bases at V and 8 bases at J, with 18 bases between. In germline, CDR1 is LNHNV, CDR2 YYDKDF (reference sequence). The CDR3 nucleotides are TGTGCCACGACGGAGGGGCCCGGGAGTACGCAGTATTTT. Residues: CATTEGPGSTQYF.

The chain carries TRBV6-5 and TRBJ2-7; weak D call: TRBD1 (5 bases). CDR3 size: 14 residues. The germline V and J ends were trimmed by 2 bases and 3 bases, with 11 bases remaining between them. The germline gives CDR1 MNHEY, CDR2 SVGAGI. CDR3 in DNA: TGTGCCAGCAGTTACAGGGGTGAAAGCTACGAGCAGTACTTC. It encodes CASSYRGESYEQYF.

V gene TRBV28 combines with J gene TRBJ2-4; tentative D call: TRBD2 (5 bases). Germline CDR1 and CDR2: MDHEN and SYDVKM. V gave up 11 bases and J gave up 11 bases, with 13 bases separating them. The CDR3 has 10 amino acids. CDR3 in amino acids: CALAVGVQYF. CDR3 coding DNA: TGTGCCCTAGCCGTTGGCGTTCAGTACTTC.

This chain links TRBV30 with TRBJ2-5, with D unclear. In germline, CDR1 is GTSNPN, CDR2 SVGIG (reference sequence). CDR3 length: 12 residues. V gave up 1 base and J gave up 4 bases, with 7 bases separating them. CDR3 in DNA: TGTGCCTGGAGTGATAAACTAGAGACCCAGTACTTC. This encodes CAWSDKLETQYF.

The chain links TRBV11-2 to TRBJ1-3; 11 bases are shared with TRBD1. This CDR3 has 15 amino acids. Trimming removed 5 bases from V and 7 bases from J; junction bases left unmatched: 7. Germline V gene data show CDR1 as SGHAT and CDR2 as FQNNGV. CDR3 residues: CASSPPGQGANTIYF. The CDR3 nucleotides read TGTGCCAGCAGCCCCCCCGGACAGGGGGCGAACACCATATATTTT.

About this clone itself: A read error may account for a junction end that differs from germline. The chain uses TRBV6-5 and TRBJ2-3; weak D call: TRBD2 (7 bases). The CDR3 totals 12 residues. Germline CDR1 reads MNHEY; CDR2 reads SVGAGI. Written as DNA, the CDR3 is TGTGCCAGCAGCCCCGGGGGGACACTCAAGAATTTT. Protein: CASSPGGTLKNF.

The V gene is TRBV18, the J gene TRBJ1-2; D is unclear. The V end lost 2 bases, the J end lost 4 bases, and 11 bases lay between the germline ends. Germline V gene lookup returns CDR1 KGHSH and CDR2 LQKENI. There are 14 residues in the CDR3. The CDR3 nucleotides are TGTGCCAGCTCACCAGTTTTGGGGAGCTATGGCTACACCTTC. This sequence encodes CASSPVLGSYGYTF.

The chain couples TRBV28 to TRBJ1-3; no firm D call. Trimming pared 10 bases from V and 4 bases from J, leaving 11 bases between. There are 12 residues in the CDR3. Per the germline V gene, CDR1 is MDHEN and CDR2 is SYDVKM. Here the CDR3 reads CATQFTGNTIYF. The CDR3 nucleotides are TGTGCCACCCAGTTTACGGGAAACACCATATATTTT.

The chain recombines TRBV3-1 (or the pseudogene TRBV3-2) with TRBJ1-2; D possibly corresponds to TRBD1 (5 bases). V lost 4 bases and J lost 3, with 12 bases in between. The CDR3 runs 14 residues. The germline CDR1 and CDR2 sequences are LGHDT and YNNKEL (reference sequence). The CDR3 DNA follows: TGTGCCAGCAGCCTAACAGAACAGGACTATGGCTACACCTTC. Protein: CASSLTEQDYGYTF.

The chain employs TRBV6-1 and TRBJ1-5; a possible D gene is TRBD1 (5 bases). Germline CDR1 MNHNS, CDR2 SASEGT. CDR3 length: 14 residues. V lost 0 bases and J 5 bases, leaving 8 bases between the germline ends. In nucleotides, the CDR3 is TGTGCCAGCAGTGAAGCGGGGGGATATCAGCCCCAGCATTTT. Translated, it gives CASSEAGGYQPQHF.

V gene TRBV5-1 combines with J gene TRBJ2-3; 7 bases line up with TRBD1. CDR3 length: 14 residues. V lost 5 bases, J lost 2 bases, and 5 bases stayed unmatched. Germline CDR1 reads SGHRS; CDR2 reads YFSETQ. CDR3 loop: CASSPGTDTDTQYF. CDR3 bases: TGCGCCAGCAGTCCCGGGACAGACACAGATACGCAGTATTTT.

The chain employs TRBV7-9 and TRBJ2-5; maybe TRBD2 (6 bases). The CDR3 is 15 amino acids. Germline V gene data show CDR1 as SEHNR and CDR2 as FQNEAQ (reference sequence). Between the trimmed V and J ends, which lost 3 bases and 5 bases, there was a span of 16 bases. DNA for the CDR3: TGTGCCAGCAGCTTGACCGCGGGGAGACAGGAGACCCAGTACTTC. It specifies CASSLTAGRQETQYF.